These 21 T cell receptor beta chains share one sample of origin, sequenced in a study of blood T cell repertoires in COVID-19. TCRdb's table, derived via immunoSEQ multiplex PCR, lists solely in-frame clones and lacks some. The sample lists under 200,000 clones; less than 85% were seen once. The sample comprised PBMCs or T cells enriched from blood (not recorded which). Every receptor here comes from a man in his fifties who had recovered from COVID-19.

This clone showed up just once. The gene calls are TRBV7-3 and TRBJ2-3, with D possibly matching TRBD2 (5 bases). The CDR3 consists of 12 residues. The germline V and J ends were trimmed by 4 bases and 5 bases, with 7 bases remaining between them. From germline, CDR1 is SGHTA and CDR2 FQGTGA. The CDR3 loop reads CASSSGRDTQYF. CDR3 in DNA: TGTGCCAGCAGCTCTGGGAGAGATACGCAGTATTTT.

The V and J genes are TRBV7-8 and TRBJ2-7, with 9 bases that match TRBD1. The CDR3 totals 15 residues. Trimming at V came to 3 bases and at J to 2 bases, leaving 5 bases not matched to a gene. Germline assignment: CDR1 SGHVS and CDR2 FQNEAQ. The CDR3 nucleotides read TGTGCCAGCAGCTTCCCTGGGGACAGGGCCTACGAGCAGTACTTC. Translated: CASSFPGDRAYEQYF.

The rearrangement uses TRBV18 and TRBJ1-5; D may be TRBD1 (5 bases). Trimming stripped 3 bases from V and 5 bases from J, with 14 bases between. The CDR3 is 15 amino acids. Germline lookup yields CDR1 KGHSH and CDR2 LQKENI. CDR3 residues: CASSPGGKGYQPQHF. In DNA form, the CDR3 reads TGTGCCAGCTCACCTGGGGGGAAGGGGTATCAGCCCCAGCATTTT. The full variable domain, rest sourced from reference TRBV18 and TRBJ1-5, is NAGVMQNPRHLVRRRGQEARLRCSPMKGHSHVYWYRQLPEEGLKFMVYLQKENIIDESGMPKERFSAEFPKEGPSILRIQQVVRGDSAAYFCASSPGGKGYQPQHFGDGTRLSIL.

This rearrangement joins TRBV7-9 to TRBJ2-1; D is unresolved. Germline lookup yields CDR1 SEHNR and CDR2 FQNEAQ (reference sequence). There are 12 residues in the CDR3. Trimming took off 1 base at V and 9 bases at J, with 7 bases between the two ends. The CDR3, as DNA: TGTGCCAGCAGCTTAGAACTTATTGAGCAGTTCTTC. As protein: CASSLELIEQFF.

The CDR3 DNA reads as TGTGCCAGCAGTGACAGGGGGAGCGGCACTGAAGCTTTCTTT. Its protein is CASSDRGSGTEAFF. The V gene is TRBV6-1, the J gene TRBJ1-1, with TRBD1 identical over 7 bases. The CDR3 is made up of 14 amino acids. The germline gives CDR1 MNHNS, CDR2 SASEGT. J gave up 4 bases and V 3 bases, and 5 bases lay outside the gene matches.

The chain is built from TRBV5-4 and TRBJ2-7; a weak D match, TRBD1 (5 bases). This CDR3 has 14 residues. Trimming removed 5 bases at V and 2 bases at J, with 14 bases between. Looked up from germline, CDR1 is SGHNT and CDR2 is YYREEE (reference sequence). CDR3 protein: CASSLQVIPYEQYF. CDR3 nucleotide sequence: TGTGCCAGCAGTCTACAGGTAATCCCCTACGAGCAGTACTTC.

The genes are TRBV4-1 and TRBJ1-6; the D gene is possibly TRBD1 (6 bases). CDR1 is MGHRA and CDR2 is YSYEKL in the germline V gene. This CDR3 comprises 15 residues. V lost 4 bases to trimming and J lost 5 bases, with 12 bases between them. CDR3 nucleotides: TGCGCCAGCAGCCTGATACAGGGTGATAATTCACCCCTCCACTTT. It is translated as CASSLIQGDNSPLHF.

The rearrangement joins TRBV5-8 to TRBJ1-5; 10 nucleotides line up with TRBD1. Germline V CDR1 and CDR2: SGHTS, YDEGEE. The V segment lost 0 bases and the J segment 6 bases; nucleotides outside the gene matches: 6. The CDR3 covers 16 residues. This CDR3 is CASSLGQGAIGQPQHF. CDR3 sequence (DNA): TGTGCCAGCAGCTTGGGACAGGGGGCAATTGGTCAGCCCCAGCATTTT.

V gene TRBV14 combines with J gene TRBJ1-6; D is undetermined. This CDR3 contains 14 residues. CDR1 is SGHDN and CDR2 is FVKESK in the germline V gene. V lost 5 bases and J lost 7, with 12 bases in between. The CDR3 region has the DNA TGTGCCAGCAGCTTCGCAGGCCAAAATTCACCCCTCCACTTT. Its protein product is CASSFAGQNSPLHF.

This clone appeared a single time. The chain combines TRBV14 with TRBJ2-4, with 9 nucleotides matching TRBD1. CDR1 is SGHDN and CDR2 is FVKESK in the germline V gene. CDR3 length: 14 amino acids. Unmatched junction bases numbered 4, after V lost 1 base and J lost 9 bases. CDR3 DNA sequence: TGTGCCAGCAGCCAAGGAGGACAGGGGTCCATTCAGTACTTC. It translates to CASSQGGQGSIQYF.

The chain uses TRBV9 and TRBJ1-2, with TRBD1 matching over 8 bases. The germline V gene encodes CDR1 SGDLS and CDR2 YYNGEE. V was clipped by 3 bases and J by 3 bases; unmatched bases: 4. The CDR3 is 14 residues long. The CDR3 loop is CASSAGQGDYGYTF. For the CDR3, the DNA is TGTGCCAGCAGCGCCGGACAGGGCGACTATGGCTACACCTTC.

This sequence joins TRBV30 and TRBJ2-1; 11 bases line up with TRBD2. Germline values: CDR1 GTSNPN, CDR2 SVGIG (reference sequence). This CDR3 contains 14 residues. Losses at the gene ends were 2 bases for V and 4 bases for J; bases not matched to a gene: 1. The CDR3 bases are TGTGCCTGGAGTCTAGCGGGGGGATACAATGAGCAGTTCTTC. Encoded protein: CAWSLAGGYNEQFF.

The chain combines TRBV6-5 with TRBJ2-7; 11 nucleotides align to TRBD1. Germline trimming cut 6 bases from V and 7 bases from J; bases unmatched to any gene: 8. The CDR3 runs 14 residues. Per the germline V gene, CDR1 is MNHEY and CDR2 is SVGAGI. CDR3 bases: TGTGCCAGCAGCCGGGACAGGGGGAATAAAGAGCAGTACTTC. Residues: CASSRDRGNKEQYF.

The chain joins TRBV20-1 to TRBJ2-7; D gene ambiguous. CDR1 is DFQATT and CDR2 is SNEGSKA in the germline V gene (reference sequence). The germline V and J ends were trimmed by 2 bases and 5 bases, with 4 bases remaining between them. This CDR3 has 10 amino acids. The CDR3 DNA reads as TGCAGTGCTAGACTTGACGAGCAGTACTTC. It translates to CSARLDEQYF.

The chain has TRBV20-1 and TRBJ1-5; D might be TRBD1 (5 bases). The CDR3 sequence is 14 residues long. Germline V gene data show CDR1 as DFQATT and CDR2 as SNEGSKA (reference sequence). The V and J ends lost 3 bases and 3 bases respectively, with 12 bases between them. The CDR3 nucleotides are TGCAGTGCTAGTAGGGGTAGTGACAATCAGCCCCAGCATTTT. This encodes CSASRGSDNQPQHF.

This chain uses TRBV7-3 with TRBJ2-5, with a weak D call TRBD2 (6 bases). The CDR3 has 13 residues. Trimming stripped 6 bases from V and 5 bases from J, with 13 bases between. Germline values: CDR1 SGHTA, CDR2 FQGTGA. The CDR3: CASSPGSRETQYF. The CDR3 DNA sequence: TGTGCCAGCAGTCCCGGGAGTCGTGAGACCCAGTACTTC. The variable domain in full, completed from reference TRBV7-3 and TRBJ2-5, reads GAGVSQTPSNKVTEKGKYVELRCDPISGHTALYWYRQSLGQGPEFLIYFQGTGAADDSGLPNDRFFAVRPEGSVSTLKIQRTERGDSAVYLCASSPGSRETQYFGPGTRLLVL.

This rearrangement joins TRBV6-5 to TRBJ1-2, with 8 bases lining up with TRBD1. Germline CDR1 is MNHEY and CDR2 is SVGAGI. The CDR3 has 15 amino acids. V shed 10 bases and J 8 bases; nucleotides not matched to a gene: 18. DNA of the CDR3: TGTGCCACCTACAGCACTCTCCAGGGGGCGAGAGGCTACACCTTC. Protein sequence: CATYSTLQGARGYTF.

J is TRBJ1-3 and V is TRBV6-4; D not certain. The germline V gene encodes CDR1 MRHNA and CDR2 SNTAGT. The CDR3 contains 16 residues. V was cut by 4 bases and J by 0 bases, with 13 bases left in between. CDR3 sequence: CASSGPGSVSGNTIYF. The CDR3 coding sequence is TGTGCCAGCAGTGGCCCGGGATCGGTCTCTGGAAACACCATATATTTT.

This chain links TRBV7-9 with TRBJ1-1; maybe TRBD1 (6 bases). CDR3 length: 15 residues. Germline assignment: CDR1 SEHNR and CDR2 FQNEAQ (reference sequence). The V and J ends lost 6 bases and 4 bases respectively, with 18 bases between them. DNA for the CDR3: TGTGCCAGCAGACCTAAGGACAGACTGGGCACTGAAGCTTTCTTT. Residues: CASRPKDRLGTEAFF.

This chain uses TRBV9 with TRBJ2-3; the match to TRBD2 covers 9 bases. V gave up 4 bases and J gave up 0 bases; unmatched junction bases: 6. Looked up from germline, CDR1 is SGDLS and CDR2 is YYNGEE. CDR3 size: 16 residues. The CDR3 region is CASSLGLATSTDTQYF. CDR3 nucleotide sequence: TGTGCCAGCAGCTTAGGACTAGCGACTAGCACAGATACGCAGTATTTT. Based on the CDR3 plus reference TRBV9 and TRBJ2-3, the full variable domain is DSGVTQTPKHLITATGQRVTLRCSPRSGDLSVYWYQQSLDQGLQFLIQYYNGEERAKGNILERFSAQQFPDLHSELNLSSLELGDSALYFCASSLGLATSTDTQYFGPGTRLTVL.

V is TRBV21-1 and J is TRBJ1-5. TRBV21-1 represents a pseudogene. The CDR3 runs 12 residues. This chain's CDR3 is CASSHRRGGQHF. Written as DNA, the CDR3 is TGTGCCAGCAGTCACCGGCGGGGGGGCCAGCATTTT.